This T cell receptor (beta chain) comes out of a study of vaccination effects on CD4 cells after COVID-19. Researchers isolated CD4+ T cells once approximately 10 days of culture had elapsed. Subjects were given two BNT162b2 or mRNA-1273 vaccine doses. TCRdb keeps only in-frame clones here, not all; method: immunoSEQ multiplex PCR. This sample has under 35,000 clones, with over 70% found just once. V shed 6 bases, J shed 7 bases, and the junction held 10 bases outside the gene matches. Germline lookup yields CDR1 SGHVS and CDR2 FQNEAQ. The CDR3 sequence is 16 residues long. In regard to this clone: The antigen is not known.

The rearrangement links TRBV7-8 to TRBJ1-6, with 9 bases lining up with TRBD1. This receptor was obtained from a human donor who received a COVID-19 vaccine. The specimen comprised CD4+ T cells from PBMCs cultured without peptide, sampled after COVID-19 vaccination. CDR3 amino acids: CASRFNPGQGNSPLHF. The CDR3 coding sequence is TGTGCCAGCAGGTTTAATCCGGGACAGGGAAATTCACCCCTCCACTTT.